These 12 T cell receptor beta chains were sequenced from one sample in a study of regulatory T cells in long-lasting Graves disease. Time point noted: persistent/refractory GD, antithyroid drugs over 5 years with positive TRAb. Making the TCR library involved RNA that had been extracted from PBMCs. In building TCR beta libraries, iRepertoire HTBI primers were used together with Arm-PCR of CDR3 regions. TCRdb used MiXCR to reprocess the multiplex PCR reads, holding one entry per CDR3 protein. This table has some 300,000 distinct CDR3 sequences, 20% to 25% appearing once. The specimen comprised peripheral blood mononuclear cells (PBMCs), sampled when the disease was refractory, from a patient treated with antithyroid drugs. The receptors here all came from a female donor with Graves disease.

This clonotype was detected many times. DNA for the CDR3: TGTGCCAGCAGTTTGGCCTGGGGGGGGCAAGAGACCCAGTACTTC. It codes for CASSLAWGGQETQYF. This chain uses TRBV28 with TRBJ2-5, with 7 bases matching TRBD2. Germline V gene lookup returns CDR1 MDHEN and CDR2 SYDVKM. With 3 bases clipped from V and 2 bases from J, the junction kept 6 bases outside the gene matches. There are 15 residues in the CDR3.

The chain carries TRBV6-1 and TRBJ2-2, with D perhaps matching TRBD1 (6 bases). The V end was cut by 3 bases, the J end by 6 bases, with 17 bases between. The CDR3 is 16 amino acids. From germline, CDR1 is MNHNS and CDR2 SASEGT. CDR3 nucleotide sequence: TGTGCCAGCAGTGAGGCACAGGGCGGTAGCCCCGGGGAGCTGTTTTTT. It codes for CASSEAQGGSPGELFF.

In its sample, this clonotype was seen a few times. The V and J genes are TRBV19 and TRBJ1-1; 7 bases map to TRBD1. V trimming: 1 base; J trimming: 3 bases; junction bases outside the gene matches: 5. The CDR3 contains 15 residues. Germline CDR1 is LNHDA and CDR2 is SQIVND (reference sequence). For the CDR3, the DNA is TGTGCCAGTAGTATAGGGACAGGCGGCGACACTGAAGCTTTCTTT. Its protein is CASSIGTGGDTEAFF.

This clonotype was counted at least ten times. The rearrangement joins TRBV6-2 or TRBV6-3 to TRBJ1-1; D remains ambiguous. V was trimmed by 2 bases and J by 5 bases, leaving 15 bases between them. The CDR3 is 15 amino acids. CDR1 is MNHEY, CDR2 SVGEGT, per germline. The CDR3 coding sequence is TGTGCCAGCAGTTACGGAGGGCGCCGGGAGACTGAAGCTTTCTTT. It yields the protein CASSYGGRRETEAFF.

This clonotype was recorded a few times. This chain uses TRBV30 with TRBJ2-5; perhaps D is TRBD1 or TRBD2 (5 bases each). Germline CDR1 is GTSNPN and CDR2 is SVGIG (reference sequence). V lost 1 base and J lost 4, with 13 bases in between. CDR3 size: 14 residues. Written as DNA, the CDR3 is TGTGCCTGGAGTGCCGGGACGTACCGAGAGACCCAGTACTTC. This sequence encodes CAWSAGTYRETQYF.

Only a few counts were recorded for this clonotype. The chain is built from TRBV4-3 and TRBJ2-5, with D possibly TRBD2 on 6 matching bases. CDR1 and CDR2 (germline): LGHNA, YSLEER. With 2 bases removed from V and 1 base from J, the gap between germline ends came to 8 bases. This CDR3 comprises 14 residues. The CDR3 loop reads CASSQSGSQETQYF. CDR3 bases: TGCGCCAGCAGCCAATCCGGGAGCCAAGAGACCCAGTACTTC.

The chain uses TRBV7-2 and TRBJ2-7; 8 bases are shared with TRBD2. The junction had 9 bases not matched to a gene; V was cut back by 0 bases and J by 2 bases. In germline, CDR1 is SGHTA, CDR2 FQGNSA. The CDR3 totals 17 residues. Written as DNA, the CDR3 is TGTGCCAGCAGCTTAGCGCAGGGACTAGTGGAAGCCTACGAGCAGTACTTC. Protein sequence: CASSLAQGLVEAYEQYF. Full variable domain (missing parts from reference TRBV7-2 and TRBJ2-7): GAGVSQSPSNKVTEKGKDVELRCDPISGHTALYWYRQSLGQGLEFLIYFQGNSAPDKSGLPSDRFSAERTGGSVSTLTIQRTQQEDSAVYLCASSLAQGLVEAYEQYFGPGTRLTVT.

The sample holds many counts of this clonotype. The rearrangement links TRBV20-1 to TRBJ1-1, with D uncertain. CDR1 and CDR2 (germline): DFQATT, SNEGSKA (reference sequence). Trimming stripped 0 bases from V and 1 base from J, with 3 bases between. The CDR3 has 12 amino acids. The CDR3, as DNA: TGCAGTGCTAGAGATTCGAACACTGAAGCTTTCTTT. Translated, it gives CSARDSNTEAFF.

The CDR3 nucleotides are TGTGCCAGCCGACCGAGACAGGGTTGGGAAGAGACCCAGTACTTC. Its protein is CASRPRQGWEETQYF. This rearrangement joins TRBV25-1 to TRBJ2-5; 7 bases fit TRBD1. Germline CDR1 and CDR2: MGHDK and SYGVNS. This CDR3 spans 15 amino acids. J gave up 3 bases and V 8 bases, and 12 bases lay outside the gene matches.

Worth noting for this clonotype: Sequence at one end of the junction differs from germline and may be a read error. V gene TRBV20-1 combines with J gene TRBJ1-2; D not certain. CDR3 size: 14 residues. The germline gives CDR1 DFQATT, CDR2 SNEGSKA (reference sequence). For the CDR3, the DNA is TGCAGTGCTAGAGAGAGGGCTGGGTCTAGTGGCCACACCTTC. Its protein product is CSARERAGSSGHTF.

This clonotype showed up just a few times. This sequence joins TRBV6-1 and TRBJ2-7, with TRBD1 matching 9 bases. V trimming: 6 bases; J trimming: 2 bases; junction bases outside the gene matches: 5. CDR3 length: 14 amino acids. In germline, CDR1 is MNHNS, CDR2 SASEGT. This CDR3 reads CASRRTGATYEQYF. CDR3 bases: TGTGCCAGCAGAAGGACAGGGGCAACCTACGAGCAGTACTTC.

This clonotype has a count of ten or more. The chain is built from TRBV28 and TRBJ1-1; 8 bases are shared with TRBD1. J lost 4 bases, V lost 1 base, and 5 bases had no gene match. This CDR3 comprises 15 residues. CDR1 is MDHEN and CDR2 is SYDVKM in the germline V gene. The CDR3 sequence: CASSLFQGASTEAFF. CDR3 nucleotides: TGTGCCAGCAGTTTATTTCAGGGGGCTAGCACTGAAGCTTTCTTT.